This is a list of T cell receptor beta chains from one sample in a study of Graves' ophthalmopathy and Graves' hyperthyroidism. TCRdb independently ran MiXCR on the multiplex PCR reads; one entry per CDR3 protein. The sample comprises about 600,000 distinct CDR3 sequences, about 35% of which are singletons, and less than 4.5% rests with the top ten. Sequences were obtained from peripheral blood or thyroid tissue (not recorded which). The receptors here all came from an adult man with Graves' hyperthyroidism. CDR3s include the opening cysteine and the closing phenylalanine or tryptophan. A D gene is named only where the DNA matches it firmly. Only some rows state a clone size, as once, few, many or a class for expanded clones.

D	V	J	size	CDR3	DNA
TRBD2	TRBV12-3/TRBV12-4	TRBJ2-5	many	CASKLGTSGGGETQYF	TGTGCCAGCAAGCTTGGGACTAGCGGGGGCGGAGAGACCCAGTACTTC
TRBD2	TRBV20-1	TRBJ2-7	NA	CSARTSGGGEQYF	TGCAGTGCTAGAACTAGCGGGGGAGGCGAGCAGTACTTC
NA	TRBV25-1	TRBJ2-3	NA	CASSTPRTEQGTDTQYF	TGTGCCAGCAGTACACCTCGGACAGAACAAGGGACAGATACGCAGTATTTT
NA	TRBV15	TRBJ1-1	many	CATSRDEGFTEAFF	TGTGCCACCAGCAGAGACGAGGGGTTCACTGAAGCTTTCTTT
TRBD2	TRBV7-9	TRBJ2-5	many	CASSEYSGGKGETQYF	TGTGCCAGCAGCGAATATAGCGGGGGGAAAGGAGAGACCCAGTACTTC
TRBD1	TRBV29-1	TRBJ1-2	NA	CSGLGQDVYGYTF	TGCAGCGGGCTGGGACAGGACGTCTATGGCTACACCTTC
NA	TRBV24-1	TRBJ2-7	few	CATSDTNGNEQYF	TGTGCCACCAGTGATACGAATGGGAACGAGCAGTACTTC
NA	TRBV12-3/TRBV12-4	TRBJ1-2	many	CASRGGGSGYGYTF	TGTGCCAGCAGAGGAGGGGGGTCGGGCTATGGCTACACCTTC
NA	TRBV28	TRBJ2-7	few	CASSPFEGISEQYF	TGTGCCAGCAGCCCTTTCGAGGGGATTAGCGAGCAGTACTTC
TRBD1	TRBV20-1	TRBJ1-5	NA	CSARDRGQNQPQHF	TGCAGTGCGAGGGACAGGGGGCAGAATCAGCCCCAGCATTTT
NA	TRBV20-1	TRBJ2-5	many	CSGPPTAQETQYF	TGCAGTGGCCCTCCCACAGCCCAAGAGACCCAGTACTTC
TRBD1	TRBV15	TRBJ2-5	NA	CALRDSNQETQYF	TGTGCACTTCGGGACAGCAACCAAGAGACCCAGTACTTC
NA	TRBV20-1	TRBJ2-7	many	CSARDTGKAYEQYF	TGCAGTGCTAGAGATACAGGCAAAGCCTACGAGCAGTACTTC
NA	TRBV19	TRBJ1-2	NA	CASRPGLKYVNYGYTF	TGTGCCAGTAGACCGGGACTAAAATACGTTAACTATGGCTACACCTTC
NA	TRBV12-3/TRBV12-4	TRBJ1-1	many	CASSLDFEAFF	TGTGCCAGCAGTTTAGACTTTGAAGCTTTCTTT
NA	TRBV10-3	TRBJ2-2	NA	CAMSGGTGELFF	TGTGCCATGAGTGGGGGGACCGGGGAGCTGTTTTTT
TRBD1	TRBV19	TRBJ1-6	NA	CASSTDRGNSPLHF	TGTGCCAGTAGTACCGACAGGGGTAATTCACCCCTCCACTTT
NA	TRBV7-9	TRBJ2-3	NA	CASSLEGVVTDTQYF	TGTGCCAGCAGTTTGGAGGGGGTGGTCACAGATACGCAGTATTTT
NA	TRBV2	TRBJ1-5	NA	CAGSLWGGGNQPQHF	TGTGCCGGCAGTTTGTGGGGGGGGGGCAATCAGCCCCAGCATTTT
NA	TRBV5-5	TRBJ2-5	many	CASSSSGAYQETQYF	TGTGCCAGCAGCTCATCCGGGGCGTACCAAGAGACCCAGTACTTC
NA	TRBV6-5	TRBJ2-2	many	CASSYAVTGELFF	TGTGCCAGCAGTTACGCCGTTACCGGGGAGCTGTTTTTT
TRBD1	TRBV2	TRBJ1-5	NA	CASSEIGTGVQPQHF	TGTGCCAGCAGTGAAATTGGGACAGGGGTTCAGCCCCAGCATTTT
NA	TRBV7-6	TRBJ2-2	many	CASSLEWGAGNTGELFF	TGTGCCAGCAGCTTAGAATGGGGGGCAGGGAACACCGGGGAGCTGTTTTTT
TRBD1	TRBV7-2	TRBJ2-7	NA	CASSLSGQGSNEQYF	TGTGCCAGCAGCTTATCGGGACAGGGATCTAACGAGCAGTACTTC
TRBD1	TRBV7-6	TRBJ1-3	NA	CASSLALDRSTIYF	TGTGCCAGCAGCTTGGCCCTGGACAGGAGCACCATATATTTT
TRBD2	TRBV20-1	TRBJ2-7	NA	CSARGVAGGSHEQYF	TGCAGTGCTAGGGGAGTGGCGGGAGGGAGCCACGAGCAGTACTTC
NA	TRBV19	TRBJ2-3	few	CASSNTDTQYF	TGTGCCAGCAGTAACACAGATACGCAGTATTTT
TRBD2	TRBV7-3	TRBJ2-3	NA	CASSLTLAGASDTQYF	TGTGCCAGCAGCTTAACACTAGCGGGAGCATCGGATACGCAGTATTTT
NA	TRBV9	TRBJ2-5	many	CASSVGGRVGGETQYF	TGTGCCAGCAGCGTAGGAGGCAGGGTCGGGGGAGAGACCCAGTACTTC
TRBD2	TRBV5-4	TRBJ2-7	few	CASSLGLAGGHNYEQYF	TGTGCCAGCAGCTTGGGACTAGCGGGAGGCCATAACTACGAGCAGTACTTC
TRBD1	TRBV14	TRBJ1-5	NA	CASSHFNRGDSQPQHF	TGTGCCAGCAGCCATTTCAACAGGGGGGACAGTCAGCCCCAGCATTTT
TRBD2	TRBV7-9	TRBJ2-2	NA	CASAAGASGSDGELFF	TGTGCCAGCGCCGCCGGGGCTAGCGGGAGCGATGGTGAGCTGTTTTTT
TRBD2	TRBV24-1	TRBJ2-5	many	CATSGPGGETQYF	TGTGCCACCAGTGGACCGGGGGGGGAGACCCAGTACTTC
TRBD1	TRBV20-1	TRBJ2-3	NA	CSASDRADGTDTQYF	TGCAGTGCTAGCGACAGGGCTGATGGCACAGATACGCAGTATTTT
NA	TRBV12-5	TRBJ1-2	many	CASGSGRSLGYTF	TGTGCTAGTGGTTCAGGGCGCAGTTTAGGCTACACCTTC
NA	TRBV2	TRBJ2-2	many	CASSVLATGELFF	TGTGCCAGCAGTGTACTAGCTACCGGGGAGCTGTTTTTT
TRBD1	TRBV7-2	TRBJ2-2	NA	CASTYRGGTGELFF	TGTGCCAGCACCTACAGGGGCGGCACCGGGGAGCTGTTTTTT
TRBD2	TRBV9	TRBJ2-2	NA	CASSVATGPLAGNARELFF	TGTGCCAGCAGCGTAGCTACAGGGCCACTAGCGGGAAACGCCAGGGAGCTGTTTTTT
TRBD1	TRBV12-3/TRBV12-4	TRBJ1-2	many	CASSLAGGVEGYTF	TGTGCCAGCAGTTTGGCAGGGGGGGTTGAAGGCTACACCTTC
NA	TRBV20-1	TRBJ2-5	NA	CSARDRRTASETQYF	TGCAGTGCTAGAGATCGGCGTACGGCCTCAGAGACCCAGTACTTC
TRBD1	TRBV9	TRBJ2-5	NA	CASSARDRATETQYF	TGTGCCAGCAGCGCCCGGGACAGGGCGACAGAGACCCAGTACTTC
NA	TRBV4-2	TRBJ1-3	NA	CASSQEAAGSSGNTIYF	TGTGCCAGCAGCCAAGAAGCGGCGGGGAGCTCTGGAAACACCATATATTTT
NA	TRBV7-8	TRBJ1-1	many	CASSSDWTEAFF	TGTGCCAGCAGTTCAGATTGGACTGAAGCTTTCTTT
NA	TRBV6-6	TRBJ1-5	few	CASASAQVLGNQPQHF	TGTGCCAGCGCTTCTGCACAGGTTTTGGGCAATCAGCCCCAGCATTTT
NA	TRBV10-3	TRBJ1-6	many	CAISETGNSPLHF	TGTGCCATCAGTGAGACAGGGAATTCACCCCTCCACTTT
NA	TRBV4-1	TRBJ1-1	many	CATDHPPLTNTEAFF	TGCGCCACGGACCACCCCCCATTGACGAACACTGAAGCTTTCTTT
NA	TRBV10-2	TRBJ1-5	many	CASSESKWQPQHF	TGCGCCAGCAGTGAGTCGAAATGGCAGCCCCAGCATTTT
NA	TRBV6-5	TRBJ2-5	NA	CASSFQPTETQYF	TGTGCCAGCAGTTTTCAGCCCACAGAGACCCAGTACTTC
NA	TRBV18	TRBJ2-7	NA	CASSPGGTESYEQYF	TGTGCCAGCTCACCAGGGGGGACCGAGTCCTACGAGCAGTACTTC
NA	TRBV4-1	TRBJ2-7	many	CASSQDRVGPYYEQYF	TGCGCCAGCAGCCAAGATCGGGTAGGCCCCTACTACGAGCAGTACTTC
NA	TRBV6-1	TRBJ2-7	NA	CASSEVHEQYF	TGTGCCAGCAGTGAAGTCCACGAGCAGTACTTC
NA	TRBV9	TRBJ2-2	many	CASSVVSGATGELFF	TGTGCCAGCAGCGTAGTTAGCGGAGCAACCGGGGAGCTGTTTTTT
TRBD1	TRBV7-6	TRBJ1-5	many	CASSLALGQGLGCSNQPQHF	TGTGCCAGCAGCTTAGCTCTTGGACAGGGCCTCGGATGTAGCAATCAGCCCCAGCATTTT
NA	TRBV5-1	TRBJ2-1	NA	CASSSDALRGSEQFF	TGCGCCAGCAGCTCGGACGCACTCCGGGGGAGTGAGCAGTTCTTC